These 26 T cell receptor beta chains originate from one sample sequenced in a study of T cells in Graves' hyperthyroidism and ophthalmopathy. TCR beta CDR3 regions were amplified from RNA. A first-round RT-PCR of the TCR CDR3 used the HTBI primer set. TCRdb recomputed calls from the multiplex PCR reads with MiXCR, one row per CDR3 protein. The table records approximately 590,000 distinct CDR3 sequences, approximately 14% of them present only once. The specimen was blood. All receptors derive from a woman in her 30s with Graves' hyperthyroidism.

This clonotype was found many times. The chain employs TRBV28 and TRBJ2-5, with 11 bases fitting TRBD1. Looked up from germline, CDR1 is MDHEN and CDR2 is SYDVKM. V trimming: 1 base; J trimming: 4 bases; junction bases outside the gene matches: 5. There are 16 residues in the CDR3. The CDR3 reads CASSLFGTGGTETQYF. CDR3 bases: TGTGCCAGCAGTTTATTTGGGACAGGGGGGACAGAGACCCAGTACTTC. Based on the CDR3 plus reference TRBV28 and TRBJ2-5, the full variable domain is DVKVTQSSRYLVKRTGEKVFLECVQDMDHENMFWYRQDPGLGLRLIYFSYDVKMKEKGDIPEGYSVSREKKERFSLILESASTNQTSMYLCASSLFGTGGTETQYFGPGTRLLVL.

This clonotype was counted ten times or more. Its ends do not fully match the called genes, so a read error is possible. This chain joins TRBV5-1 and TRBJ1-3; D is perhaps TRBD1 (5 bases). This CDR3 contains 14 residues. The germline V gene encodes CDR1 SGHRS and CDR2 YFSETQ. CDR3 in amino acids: CASSLQGAGNTIYF. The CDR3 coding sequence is TGTGCCAGCAGTTTGCAGGGAGCGGGAAACACCATATATTTT.

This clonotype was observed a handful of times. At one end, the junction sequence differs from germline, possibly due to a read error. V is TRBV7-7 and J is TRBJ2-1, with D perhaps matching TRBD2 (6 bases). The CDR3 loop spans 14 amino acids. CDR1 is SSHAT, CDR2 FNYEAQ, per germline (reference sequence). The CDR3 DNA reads TGTGCTAGCAGCCAAACTGGGAGGAGCAATGAGCAGTTCTTC. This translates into CASSQTGRSNEQFF. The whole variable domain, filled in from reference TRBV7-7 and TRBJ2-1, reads GAGVSQSPRYKVTKRGQDVTLRCDPISSHATLYWYQQALGQGPEFLTYFNYEAQPDKSGLPSDRFSAERPEGSISTLTIQRTEQRDSAMYRCASSQTGRSNEQFFGPGTRLTVL.

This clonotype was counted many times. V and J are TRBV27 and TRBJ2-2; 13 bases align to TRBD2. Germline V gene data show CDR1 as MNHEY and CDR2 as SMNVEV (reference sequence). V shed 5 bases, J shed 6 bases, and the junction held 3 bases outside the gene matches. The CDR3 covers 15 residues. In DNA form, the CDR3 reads TGTGCCAGCAGTCCGGGACTAGCGGGATCCGGGGAGCTGTTTTTT. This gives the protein CASSPGLAGSGELFF.

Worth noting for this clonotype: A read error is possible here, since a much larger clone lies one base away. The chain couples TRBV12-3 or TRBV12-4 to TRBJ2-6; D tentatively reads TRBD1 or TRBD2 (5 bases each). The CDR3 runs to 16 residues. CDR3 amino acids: CASSRGLLSGANVRTF. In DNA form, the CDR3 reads TGTGCCAGCAGCCGGGGCCTCCTCTCTGGGGCCAACGTCCGGACTTTC.

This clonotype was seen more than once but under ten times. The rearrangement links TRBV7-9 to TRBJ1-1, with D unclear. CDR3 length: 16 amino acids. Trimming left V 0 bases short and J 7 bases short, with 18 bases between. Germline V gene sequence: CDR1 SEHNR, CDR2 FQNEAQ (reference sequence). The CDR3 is CASSLALTHHIREAFF. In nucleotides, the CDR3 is TGTGCCAGCAGCTTAGCGCTAACACACCATATACGTGAAGCTTTCTTT.

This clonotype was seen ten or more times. The CDR3 DNA reads TGTGCCAGCAGCTCCCTCAATAGCGGGAGGTACGAGCAGTACTTC. Translation: CASSSLNSGRYEQYF. The chain links TRBV11-2 to TRBJ2-7; TRBD2 matches at 10 bases. The germline V gene encodes CDR1 SGHAT and CDR2 FQNNGV. With 4 bases clipped from V and 4 bases from J, the junction kept 7 bases outside the gene matches. This CDR3 is 15 amino acids long.

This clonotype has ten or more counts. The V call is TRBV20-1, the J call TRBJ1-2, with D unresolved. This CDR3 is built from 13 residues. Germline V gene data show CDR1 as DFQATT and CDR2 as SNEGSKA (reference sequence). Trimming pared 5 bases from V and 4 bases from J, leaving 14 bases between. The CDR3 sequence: CSASRLEGYGYTF. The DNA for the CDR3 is TGCAGTGCTTCTCGTCTGGAGGGCTATGGCTACACCTTC.

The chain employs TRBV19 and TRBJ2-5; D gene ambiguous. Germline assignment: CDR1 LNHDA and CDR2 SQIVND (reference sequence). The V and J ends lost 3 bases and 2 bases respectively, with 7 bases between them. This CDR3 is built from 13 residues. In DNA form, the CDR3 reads TGTGCCAGTAGTATGGTCAGACAAGAGACCCAGTACTTC. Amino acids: CASSMVRQETQYF.

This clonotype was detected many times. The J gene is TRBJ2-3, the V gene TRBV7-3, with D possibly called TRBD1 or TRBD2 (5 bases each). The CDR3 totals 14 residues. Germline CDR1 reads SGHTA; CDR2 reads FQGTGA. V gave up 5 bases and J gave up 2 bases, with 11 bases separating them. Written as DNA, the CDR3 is TGTGCCAGCAGCCGGGACGGTATCACAGATACGCAGTATTTT. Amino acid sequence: CASSRDGITDTQYF.

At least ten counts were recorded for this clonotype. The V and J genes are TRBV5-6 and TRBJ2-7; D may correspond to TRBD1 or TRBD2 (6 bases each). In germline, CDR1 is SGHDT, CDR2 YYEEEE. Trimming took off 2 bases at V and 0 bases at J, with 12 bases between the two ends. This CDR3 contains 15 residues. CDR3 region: CASSFGGRGSYEQYF. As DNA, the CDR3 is TGTGCCAGCAGCTTTGGGGGGCGCGGCTCCTACGAGCAGTACTTC.

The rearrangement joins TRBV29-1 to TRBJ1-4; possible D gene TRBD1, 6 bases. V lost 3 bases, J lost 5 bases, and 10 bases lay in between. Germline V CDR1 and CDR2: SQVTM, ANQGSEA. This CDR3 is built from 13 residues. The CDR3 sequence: CSVEGRGNEKLFF. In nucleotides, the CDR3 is TGCAGCGTTGAGGGCAGGGGAAATGAAAAACTGTTTTTT.

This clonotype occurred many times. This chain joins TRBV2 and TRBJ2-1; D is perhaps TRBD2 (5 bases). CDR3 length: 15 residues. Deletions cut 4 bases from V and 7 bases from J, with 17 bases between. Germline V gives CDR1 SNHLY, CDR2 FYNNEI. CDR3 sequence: CASSGASLAPNEQFF. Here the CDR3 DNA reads TGTGCCAGCAGTGGCGCTAGCTTAGCCCCTAATGAGCAGTTCTTC.

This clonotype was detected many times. CDR3: CASSYRATDTQYF. Here the CDR3 DNA reads TGTGCCAGCAGTTATAGGGCCACAGATACGCAGTATTTT. This chain connects TRBV28 to TRBJ2-3, with D unclear. The V end was cut by 4 bases, the J end by 2 bases, with 7 bases between. The V gene's germline CDR1 is MDHEN and CDR2 SYDVKM. The CDR3 runs 13 residues.

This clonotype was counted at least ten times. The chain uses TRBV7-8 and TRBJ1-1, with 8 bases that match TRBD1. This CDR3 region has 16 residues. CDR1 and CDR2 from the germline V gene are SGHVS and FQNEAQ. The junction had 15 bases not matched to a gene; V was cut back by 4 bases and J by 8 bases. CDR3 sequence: CASSSNSLAGGLEAFF. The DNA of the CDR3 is TGTGCCAGCAGCTCCAATAGTCTGGCAGGGGGCCTGGAAGCTTTCTTT.

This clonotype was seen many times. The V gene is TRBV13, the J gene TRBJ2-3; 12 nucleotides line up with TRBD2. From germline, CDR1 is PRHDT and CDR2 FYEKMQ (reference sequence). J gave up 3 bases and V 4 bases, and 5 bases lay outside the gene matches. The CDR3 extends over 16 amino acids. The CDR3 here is CASSSRLAGATDTQYF. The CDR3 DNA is TGTGCCAGCAGCTCTCGACTAGCGGGAGCGACAGATACGCAGTATTTT. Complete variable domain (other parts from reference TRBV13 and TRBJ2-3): AAGVIQSPRHLIKEKRETATLKCYPIPRHDTVYWYQQGPGQDPQFLISFYEKMQSDKGSIPDRFSAQQFSDYHSELNMSSLELGDSALYFCASSSRLAGATDTQYFGPGTRLTVL.

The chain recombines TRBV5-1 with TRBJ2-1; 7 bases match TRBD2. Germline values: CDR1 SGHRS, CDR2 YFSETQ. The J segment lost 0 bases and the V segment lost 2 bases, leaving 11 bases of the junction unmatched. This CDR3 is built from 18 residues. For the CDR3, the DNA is TGCGCCAGCAGCTTAAACCGCGGGAGTTCGGCCTCCTACAATGAGCAGTTCTTC. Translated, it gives CASSLNRGSSASYNEQFF.

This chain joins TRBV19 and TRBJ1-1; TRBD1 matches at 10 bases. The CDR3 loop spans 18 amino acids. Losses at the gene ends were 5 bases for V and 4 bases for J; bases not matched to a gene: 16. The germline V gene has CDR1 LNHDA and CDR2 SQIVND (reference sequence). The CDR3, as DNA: TGTGCCAGTAGTGGACGGGGACAGGGGTGGATAAGAGGCACTGAAGCTTTCTTT. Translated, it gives CASSGRGQGWIRGTEAFF.

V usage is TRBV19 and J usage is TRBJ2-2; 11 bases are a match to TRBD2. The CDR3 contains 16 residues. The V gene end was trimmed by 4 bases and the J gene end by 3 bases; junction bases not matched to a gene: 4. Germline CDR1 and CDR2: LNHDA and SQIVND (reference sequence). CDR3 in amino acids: CASSKGLAGYTGELFF. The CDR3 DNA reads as TGTGCCAGTAGTAAAGGACTAGCGGGTTACACCGGGGAGCTGTTTTTT.

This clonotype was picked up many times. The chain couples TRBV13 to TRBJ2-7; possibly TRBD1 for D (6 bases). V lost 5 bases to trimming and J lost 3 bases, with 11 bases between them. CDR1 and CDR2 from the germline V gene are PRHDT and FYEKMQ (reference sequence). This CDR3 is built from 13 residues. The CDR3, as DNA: TGTGCCAGCAGCCCATCACAGGGCTACGAGCAGTACTTC. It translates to CASSPSQGYEQYF.

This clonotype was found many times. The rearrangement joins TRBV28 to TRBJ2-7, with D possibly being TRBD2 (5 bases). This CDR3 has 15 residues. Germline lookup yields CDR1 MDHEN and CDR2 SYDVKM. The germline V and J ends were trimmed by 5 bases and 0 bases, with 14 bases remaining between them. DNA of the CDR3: TGTGCCAGCAGTCCGCCCCGCGGGCCCTCCTACGAGCAGTACTTC. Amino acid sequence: CASSPPRGPSYEQYF.

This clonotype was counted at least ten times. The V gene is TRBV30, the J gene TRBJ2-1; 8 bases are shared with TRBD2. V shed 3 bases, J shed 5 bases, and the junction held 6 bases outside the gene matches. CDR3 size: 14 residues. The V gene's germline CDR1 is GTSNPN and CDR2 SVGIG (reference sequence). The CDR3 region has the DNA TGTGCCTGGAGGGGACTAGTGAGCCACAATGAGCAGTTCTTC. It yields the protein CAWRGLVSHNEQFF.

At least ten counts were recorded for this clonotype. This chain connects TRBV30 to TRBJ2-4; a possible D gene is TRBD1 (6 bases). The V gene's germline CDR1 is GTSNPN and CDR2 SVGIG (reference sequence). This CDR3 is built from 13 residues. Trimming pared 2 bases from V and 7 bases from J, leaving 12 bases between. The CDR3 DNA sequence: TGTGCCTGGAGTCCCTCGAGGGGGAACATTCAGTACTTC. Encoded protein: CAWSPSRGNIQYF.

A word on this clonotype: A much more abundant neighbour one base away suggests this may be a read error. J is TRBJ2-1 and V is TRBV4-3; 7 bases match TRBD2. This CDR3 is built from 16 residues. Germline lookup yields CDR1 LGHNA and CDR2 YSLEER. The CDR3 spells CASGQTGRADMNEQFF. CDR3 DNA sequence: TGCGCCAGCGGCCAAACGGGGAGGGCCGATATGAATGAGCAGTTCTTC.

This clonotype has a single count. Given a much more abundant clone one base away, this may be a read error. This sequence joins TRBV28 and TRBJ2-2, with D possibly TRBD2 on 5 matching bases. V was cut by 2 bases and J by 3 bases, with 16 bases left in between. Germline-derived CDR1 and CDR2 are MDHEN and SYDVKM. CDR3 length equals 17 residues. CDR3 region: CASSLILGLGDTGELFF. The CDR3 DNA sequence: TGTGCCAGCAGTTTAATTTTGGGTCTCGGGGACACCGGGGAGCTGTTTTTT.

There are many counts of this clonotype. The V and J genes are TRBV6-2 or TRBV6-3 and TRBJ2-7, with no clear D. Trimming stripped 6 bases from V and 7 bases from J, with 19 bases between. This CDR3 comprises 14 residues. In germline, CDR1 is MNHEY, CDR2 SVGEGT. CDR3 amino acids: CASRGPLTRGEQYF. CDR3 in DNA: TGTGCCAGCAGAGGACCCCTGACTCGTGGAGAGCAGTACTTC.